Listed here is a single T cell receptor beta chain. The sample comes from a study of blood T cell repertoires in COVID-19. Study summary: Sites across the United States, Italy and Spain contributed samples from acute and convalescent COVID-19. Sample material is recorded as cDNA or gDNA derived from T cells, B-cell-depleted T cells, or PBMCs.

Per the original methods: It was from reference gene primer amplification that nucleated cell counts were estimated. TCRdb keeps only in-frame clones here, not all; method: immunoSEQ multiplex PCR. The DNA gave D and trimming, while V, J and clone size come from that table. The profile shows around 42,000 clones, approximately 80% of them singletons. This CDR3 contains 13 residues. Germline CDR1 reads WNHNN; CDR2 reads SYGVQD (reference sequence). Trimming cost V 5 bases and J 4 bases, with 11 bases left between them. The chain is built from TRBV10-1 and TRBJ2-5; D possibly corresponds to TRBD1 (6 bases). This clonotype was obtained from a man aged 70-80 years with active or convalescent COVID-19. Sample: peripheral blood. This CDR3 is CASSSQGTETQYF. The CDR3 DNA reads TGCGCCAGCAGTTCTCAGGGGACAGAGACCCAGTACTTC.